This TCR beta chain was recorded in a study of T cells in Graves' hyperthyroidism and ophthalmopathy. Amplification of TCR beta CDR3 regions used RNA as the template. In the first-round RT-PCR of the TCR CDR3, the HTBI primer set was used. One entry per CDR3 protein, called by TCRdb with MiXCR from the multiplex PCR reads. This table holds about 290,000 distinct CDR3 sequences, 12% to 15% found once. To note about this clonotype: The antigen is undetermined. At one end the junction does not follow the germline gene, possibly because of a read error.

Study-wide results and limits: Blood shared most expanded thyroid clonotypes above 0.001. The model anticipated ophthalmopathy a median about six months pre-onset.

This CDR3 has 13 residues. Germline V gene data show CDR1 as LNHDA and CDR2 as SQIVND (reference sequence). The study enrolled patients aged 18 to 65 with newly diagnosed hyperthyroidism of under 2 months' duration. The authors took PBMCs from over 8.5 ml fresh peripheral blood. Input material: blood. V usage is TRBV19 and J usage is TRBJ2-3; no clear D. The clonotype comes from a woman between 40 and 50 years old with Graves' hyperthyroidism. CDR3 loop: CASNIGSTDTQYF. The CDR3 DNA follows: TGTGCCAGTAATATAGGTAGCACAGATACGCAGTATTTT.